One sample yielded the 23 T cell receptor beta chains listed below, sequenced in a study of cytomegalovirus exposure and HLA in healthy donors. The repertoire was sequenced with immunoSEQ multiplex PCR; TCRdb's copy has only in-frame clones and lacks some. The table includes 150,000 to 180,000 clones, around nine tenths detected once. Sequenced: PBMCs. Receptors originate from a man aged 18 to 29 in good health and CMV-seropositive.

J is TRBJ2-6 and V is TRBV6-5, with D possibly matching TRBD2 (5 bases). V dropped 5 bases and J dropped 0 bases, with 8 bases sitting between them. Germline V gene lookup returns CDR1 MNHEY and CDR2 SVGAGI. There are 15 residues in the CDR3. In DNA form, the CDR3 reads TGTGCCAGCAGTCCTCGGGGCTCTGGGGCCAACGTCCTGACTTTC. Its translation is CASSPRGSGANVLTF.

This clone turned up a few times. The CDR3 is CASSLTRTVNTEAFF. CDR3 coding DNA: TGTGCCAGCAGCTTAACGAGGACAGTCAACACTGAAGCTTTCTTT. The rearrangement uses TRBV7-3 and TRBJ1-1; maybe TRBD1 (6 bases). The CDR3 covers 15 residues. Germline CDR1 is SGHTA and CDR2 is FQGTGA. V was shortened by 0 bases and J by 2 bases, with 10 bases between the two germline ends.

The chain employs TRBV28 and TRBJ2-7; 11 bases match TRBD2. The V segment lost 4 bases and the J segment 7 bases; nucleotides outside the gene matches: 12. The CDR3 is made up of 16 amino acids. Germline CDR1 MDHEN, CDR2 SYDVKM. The CDR3 spells CASSSRISGGAWEQYF. CDR3 nucleotides: TGTGCCAGCAGTTCGAGGATTAGCGGGGGGGCCTGGGAGCAGTACTTC.

The rearrangement links TRBV18 to TRBJ2-7; no clear D gene. The germline CDR1 and CDR2 sequences are KGHSH and LQKENI. Trimming left V 3 bases short and J 6 bases short, with 12 bases between. The CDR3 covers 13 residues. The CDR3 here is CASSPGSRSEQYF. The CDR3 nucleotides are TGTGCCAGCTCACCCGGGTCAAGGAGCGAGCAGTACTTC.

The J gene is TRBJ1-1, the V gene TRBV29-1, with 8 bases fitting TRBD1. CDR1 and CDR2 (germline): SQVTM, ANQGSEA. The CDR3 is made up of 13 amino acids. Trimming took 6 bases from V and 4 from J; bases not matched to a gene: 7. CDR3 sequence: CSVSGQGGTEAFF. The CDR3 DNA reads as TGCAGCGTAAGCGGACAGGGAGGCACTGAAGCTTTCTTT.

V gene TRBV6-5 combines with J gene TRBJ1-4, with D unclear. Trimming stripped 4 bases from V and 0 bases from J, with 12 bases between. Germline V gene sequence: CDR1 MNHEY, CDR2 SVGAGI. The CDR3 contains 16 residues. The DNA of the CDR3 is TGTGCCAGCAGTTCCCCATGGGCAGCAACTAATGAAAAACTGTTTTTT. Protein sequence: CASSSPWAATNEKLFF.

The chain is built from TRBV9 and TRBJ2-5; no reliable D call. This CDR3 region has 17 residues. Germline CDR1 reads SGDLS; CDR2 reads YYNGEE. The V end was cut by 1 base, the J end by 1 base, with 17 bases between. CDR3 DNA sequence: TGTGCCAGCAGCGTATCGGCAGGTGCCCCCGGCCAAGAGACCCAGTACTTC. Translating it yields CASSVSAGAPGQETQYF.

The chain is built from TRBV5-1 and TRBJ2-7, with TRBD2 matching over 11 bases. In germline, CDR1 is SGHRS, CDR2 YFSETQ. There are 15 residues in the CDR3. J lost 3 bases, V lost 4 bases, and 6 bases had no gene match. CDR3 nucleotides: TGCGCCAGCAGCATTGGGACTAGCGGACTCTACGAGCAGTACTTC. Encoded protein: CASSIGTSGLYEQYF.

A few counts support this clone. The chain employs TRBV5-1 and TRBJ1-5; D remains unclear. CDR3 length equals 15 residues. Trimming removed 2 bases from V and 3 bases from J, with 12 bases in between. The germline V gene encodes CDR1 SGHRS and CDR2 YFSETQ. CDR3 DNA sequence: TGCGCCAGCAGCTTTTTAGACTCCTCCAATCAGCCCCAGCATTTT. Translation: CASSFLDSSNQPQHF.

The V gene is TRBV11-1, the J gene TRBJ2-3, with 10 bases fitting TRBD2. Trimming at V came to 5 bases and at J to 4 bases, leaving 6 bases not matched to a gene. CDR1 and CDR2 (germline): SGHAT, FQDESV (reference sequence). The CDR3 contains 15 residues. CDR3: CASSPSGGASDTQYF. CDR3 sequence (DNA): TGTGCCAGCAGCCCCAGCGGGGGGGCCTCAGATACGCAGTATTTT.

CDR3 coding DNA: TGCGCCAGCAGCCAAGATTATAGGGGGAGCCCCTACAATGAGCAGTTCTTC. It is translated as CASSQDYRGSPYNEQFF. The genes are TRBV4-1 and TRBJ2-1, with a possible D match to TRBD1 (6 bases). V was pared by 0 bases and J by 2 bases, with 14 bases between. CDR1 and CDR2 from the germline V gene are MGHRA and YSYEKL. The CDR3 has 17 residues.

The V call is TRBV5-5, the J call TRBJ1-2; D gene unclear. Germline CDR1 reads SGHKS; CDR2 reads YYEKEE (reference sequence). V lost 2 bases and J 4 bases, leaving 3 bases between the germline ends. The CDR3 spans 11 residues. CDR3 loop: CASSFLYGYTF. The CDR3 coding sequence is TGTGCCAGCAGCTTTCTCTATGGCTACACCTTC.

The chain carries TRBV7-9 and TRBJ2-1; TRBD2 aligns across 7 bases. The germline CDR1 and CDR2 sequences are SEHNR and FQNEAQ (reference sequence). There are 15 residues in the CDR3. The trim removed 2 bases at V and 3 bases at J, leaving 4 bases unmatched. The CDR3 here is CASSLRLADYNEQFF. CDR3 DNA: TGTGCCAGCAGCTTACGCCTAGCGGACTACAATGAGCAGTTCTTC.

CDR3 region: CASSYDRGGYTF. In nucleotides, the CDR3 is TGCGCCAGCAGCTACGATCGGGGAGGCTACACCTTC. The V and J genes are TRBV5-1 and TRBJ1-2; D unresolved. The V end was cut by 3 bases, the J end by 8 bases, with 11 bases between. Germline V gene sequence: CDR1 SGHRS, CDR2 YFSETQ. The CDR3 has 12 residues. The variable domain in full, with the rest retrieved from reference TRBV5-1 and TRBJ1-2, is KAGVTQTPRYLIKTRGQQVTLSCSPISGHRSVSWYQQTPGQGLQFLFEYFSETQRNKGNFPGRFSGRQFSNSRSEMNVSTLELGDSALYLCASSYDRGGYTFGSGTRLTVV.

This chain uses TRBV9 with TRBJ2-1, with a possible D match to TRBD2 (5 bases). Trimming stripped 2 bases from V and 5 bases from J, with 14 bases between. Germline CDR1 is SGDLS and CDR2 is YYNGEE. This CDR3 region has 15 residues. The CDR3 nucleotides are TGTGCCAGCAGCGTTGGCCGGAGGACGGACAATGAGCAGTTCTTC. Amino acid sequence: CASSVGRRTDNEQFF. Full variable domain (missing parts from reference TRBV9 and TRBJ2-1): DSGVTQTPKHLITATGQRVTLRCSPRSGDLSVYWYQQSLDQGLQFLIQYYNGEERAKGNILERFSAQQFPDLHSELNLSSLELGDSALYFCASSVGRRTDNEQFFGPGTRLTVL.

CDR3 coding DNA: TGTGCCAGTACAGGGCTCACAGATACGCAGTATTTT. The encoded protein is CASTGLTDTQYF. V gene TRBV19 combines with J gene TRBJ2-3, with D perhaps matching TRBD1 (5 bases). There are 12 residues in the CDR3. V shed 7 bases and J shed 2 bases, with 7 bases lying between them. The germline V gene has CDR1 LNHDA and CDR2 SQIVND (reference sequence).

The chain joins TRBV7-2 to TRBJ2-1; 8 positions match TRBD2. The V segment lost 5 bases and the J segment 10 bases; nucleotides outside the gene matches: 13. Per germline, CDR1 SGHTA and CDR2 FQGNSA. CDR3 length equals 15 residues. The CDR3 protein is CASSPGGAGGQEQFF. In nucleotides, the CDR3 is TGTGCCAGCAGCCCCGGGGGGGCGGGGGGTCAAGAGCAGTTCTTC.

The chain is built from TRBV9 and TRBJ2-2; D perhaps matches TRBD2 (5 bases). V lost 2 bases and J lost 0, with 8 bases in between. CDR3 length: 15 amino acids. CDR1 SGDLS and CDR2 YYNGEE come from the germline V gene. CDR3 bases: TGTGCCAGCAGCGTCGGCGGGTCGAACACCGGGGAGCTGTTTTTT. Translating it yields CASSVGGSNTGELFF.

The CDR3 spells CASSLSRGGATDTQYF. The CDR3 DNA follows: TGTGCCAGCAGCCTATCCCGGGGGGGGGCCACAGATACGCAGTATTTT. The chain joins TRBV2 to TRBJ2-3; 8 positions agree with TRBD2. The V and J ends lost 6 bases and 2 bases, in that order; junction bases with no gene match: 10. Looked up from germline, CDR1 is SNHLY and CDR2 is FYNNEI. The CDR3 length is 16 residues.

The gene calls are TRBV30 and TRBJ2-7, with 14 bases fitting TRBD2. The CDR3 is 17 amino acids. J lost 7 bases, V lost 3 bases, and 14 bases had no gene match. Germline V gives CDR1 GTSNPN, CDR2 SVGIG (reference sequence). CDR3 in amino acids: CAWRQGLAGGSWWEQYF. In DNA form, the CDR3 reads TGTGCCTGGAGGCAAGGACTAGCGGGAGGCTCCTGGTGGGAGCAGTACTTC.

The gene calls are TRBV7-3 and TRBJ2-2; 8 bases fit TRBD2. Germline-derived CDR1 and CDR2 are SGHTA and FQGTGA. CDR3 length: 15 amino acids. The V and J ends lost 3 bases and 4 bases, in that order; junction bases with no gene match: 4. CDR3 protein: CASSFSGRGTGELFF. For the CDR3, the DNA is TGTGCCAGCAGCTTCAGCGGGAGAGGCACCGGGGAGCTGTTTTTT. Based on the CDR3 plus reference TRBV7-3 and TRBJ2-2, the full variable domain is GAGVSQTPSNKVTEKGKYVELRCDPISGHTALYWYRQSLGQGPEFLIYFQGTGAADDSGLPNDRFFAVRPEGSVSTLKIQRTERGDSAVYLCASSFSGRGTGELFFGEGSRLTVL.

This clone came up once. The chain is built from TRBV11-1 and TRBJ2-5; D might be TRBD1 (5 bases). Trimming took off 5 bases at V and 0 bases at J, with 16 bases between the two ends. The CDR3 totals 16 residues. From germline, CDR1 is SGHAT and CDR2 FQDESV (reference sequence). The CDR3 loop is CASSPSSSGNQETQYF. In DNA, the CDR3 is TGTGCCAGCAGCCCCTCCTCCTCAGGGAACCAAGAGACCCAGTACTTC.

The chain recombines TRBV4-3 with TRBJ2-2; TRBD1 agrees at 7 bases. V dropped 4 bases and J dropped 5; count of bases not matched to a gene: 7. The germline V gene has CDR1 LGHNA and CDR2 YSLEER. This CDR3 is built from 15 residues. The CDR3 spells CASSRWTGRTGELFF. CDR3 in DNA: TGCGCCAGCAGCCGGTGGACAGGCCGAACCGGGGAGCTGTTTTTT.